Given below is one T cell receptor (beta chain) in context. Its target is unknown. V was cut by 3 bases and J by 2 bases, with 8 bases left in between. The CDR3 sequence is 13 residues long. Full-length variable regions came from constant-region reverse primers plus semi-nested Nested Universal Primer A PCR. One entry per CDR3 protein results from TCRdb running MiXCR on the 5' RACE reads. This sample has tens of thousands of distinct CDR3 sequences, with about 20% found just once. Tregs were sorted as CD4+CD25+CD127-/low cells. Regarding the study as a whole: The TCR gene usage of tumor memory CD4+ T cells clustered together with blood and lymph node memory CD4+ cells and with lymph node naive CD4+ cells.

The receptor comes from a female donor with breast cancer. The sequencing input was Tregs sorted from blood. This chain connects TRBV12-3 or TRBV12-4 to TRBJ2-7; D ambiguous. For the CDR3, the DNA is TGTGCCAGCAGTTTCGGCAGACCCTACGAGCAGTACTTC. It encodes CASSFGRPYEQYF.